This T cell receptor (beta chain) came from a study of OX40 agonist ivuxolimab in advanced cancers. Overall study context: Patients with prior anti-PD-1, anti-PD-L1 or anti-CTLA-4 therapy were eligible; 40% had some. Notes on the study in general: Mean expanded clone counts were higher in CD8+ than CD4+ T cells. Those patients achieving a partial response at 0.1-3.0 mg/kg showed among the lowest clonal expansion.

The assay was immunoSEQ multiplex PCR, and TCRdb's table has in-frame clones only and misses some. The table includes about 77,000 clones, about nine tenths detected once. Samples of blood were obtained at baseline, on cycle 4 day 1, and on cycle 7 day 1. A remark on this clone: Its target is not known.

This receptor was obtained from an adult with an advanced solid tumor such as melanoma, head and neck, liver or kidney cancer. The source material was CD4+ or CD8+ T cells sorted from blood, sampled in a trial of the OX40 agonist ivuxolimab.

CDR3 sequence reads: CAWSPGRSDVGEKLFF. In nucleotides, the CDR3 is TGTGCCTGGAGTCCTGGCCGATCGGACGTAGGTGAAAAACTGTTTTTT. V and J are TRBV30 and TRBJ1-4; D call uncertain. V lost 2 bases to trimming and J lost 7 bases, with 20 bases between them. There are 16 residues in the CDR3. Per the germline V gene, CDR1 is GTSNPN and CDR2 is SVGIG (reference sequence). Full variable domain (rest looked up from reference TRBV30 and TRBJ1-4): SQTIHQWPATLVQPVGSPLSLECTVEGTSNPNLYWYRQAAGRGLQLLFYSVGIGQISSEVPQNLSASRPQDRQFILSSKKLLLSDSGFYLCAWSPGRSDVGEKLFFGSGTQLSVL.